This T cell receptor (beta chain) was sequenced for a study of blood T cell repertoires in COVID-19. The table lists this clone with a few counts. Per the original data handling: Nucleated cell number was recorded as an estimate derived from reference gene primer amplification. Produced via immunoSEQ multiplex PCR; TCRdb's table is partial and in-frame only. V and J calls and clone size are as listed in that table; D and trimming were resolved from the DNA. The table lists some 64,000 clones, nearly 80% of them singletons. Trimming cost V 4 bases and J 2 bases, with 13 bases left between them. The CDR3 length is 14 residues. The germline V gene encodes CDR1 SGDLS and CDR2 YYNGEE.

The sequence was collected from a woman between 55 and 75 years old with acute or convalescent COVID-19. The chain links TRBV9 to TRBJ2-7, with D perhaps TRBD1 (6 bases). The sequenced sample was peripheral blood. As DNA, the CDR3 is TGTGCCAGCAGCCCCGGGACACTTACCTACGAGCAGTACTTC. This sequence encodes CASSPGTLTYEQYF.